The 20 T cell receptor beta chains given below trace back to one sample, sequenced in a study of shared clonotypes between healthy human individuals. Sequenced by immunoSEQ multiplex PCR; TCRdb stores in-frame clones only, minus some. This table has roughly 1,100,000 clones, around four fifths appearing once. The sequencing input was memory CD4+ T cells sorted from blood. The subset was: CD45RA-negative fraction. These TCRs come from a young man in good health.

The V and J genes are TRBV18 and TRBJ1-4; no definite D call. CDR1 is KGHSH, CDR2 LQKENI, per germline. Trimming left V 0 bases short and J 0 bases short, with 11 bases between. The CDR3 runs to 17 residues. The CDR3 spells CASSPPKGSATNEKLFF. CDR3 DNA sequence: TGTGCCAGCTCACCACCCAAAGGGAGTGCAACTAATGAAAAACTGTTTTTT.

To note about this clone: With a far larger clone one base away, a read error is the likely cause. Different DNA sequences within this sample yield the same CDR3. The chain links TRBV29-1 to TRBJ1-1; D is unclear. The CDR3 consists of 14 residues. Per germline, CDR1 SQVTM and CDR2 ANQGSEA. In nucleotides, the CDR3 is TGCAGCGTTGAAGACACGGGCCCGAACACTGAAGCTTTCTTC. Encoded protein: CSVEDTGPNTEAFF.

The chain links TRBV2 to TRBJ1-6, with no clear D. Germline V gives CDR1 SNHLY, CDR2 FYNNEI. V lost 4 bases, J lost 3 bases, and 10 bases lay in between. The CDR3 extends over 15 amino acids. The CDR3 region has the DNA TGTGCCAGCAGTGTGTCCGTTCGCTATAATTCACCCCTCCACTTT. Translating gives CASSVSVRYNSPLHF.

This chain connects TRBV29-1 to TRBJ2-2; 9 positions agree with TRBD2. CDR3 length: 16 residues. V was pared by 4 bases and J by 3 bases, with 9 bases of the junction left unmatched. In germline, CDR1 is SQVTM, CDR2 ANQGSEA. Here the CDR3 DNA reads TGCAGCGTTGTGGCCGCGGGAGGGCCGGACACCGGGGAGCTGTTTTTT. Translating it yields CSVVAAGGPDTGELFF.

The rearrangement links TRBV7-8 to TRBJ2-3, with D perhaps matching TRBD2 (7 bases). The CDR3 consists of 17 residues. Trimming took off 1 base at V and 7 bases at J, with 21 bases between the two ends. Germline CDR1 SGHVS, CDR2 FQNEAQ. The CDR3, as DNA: TGTGCCAGCAGCTTAGGGTCGACGGGGGGCCAACTTTATACGCAGTATTTT. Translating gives CASSLGSTGGQLYTQYF.

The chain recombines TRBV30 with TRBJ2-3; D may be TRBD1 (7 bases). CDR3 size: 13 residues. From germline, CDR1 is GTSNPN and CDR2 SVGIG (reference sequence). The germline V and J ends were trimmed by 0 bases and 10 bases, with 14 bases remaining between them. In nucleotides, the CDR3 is TGTGCCTGGAGTGTAGACCAGGGGGGCTCGCAGTATTTT. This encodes CAWSVDQGGSQYF.

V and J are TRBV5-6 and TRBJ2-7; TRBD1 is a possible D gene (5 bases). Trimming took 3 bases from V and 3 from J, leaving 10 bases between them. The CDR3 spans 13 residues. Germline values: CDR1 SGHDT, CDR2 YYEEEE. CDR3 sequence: CASSWQGFYEQYF. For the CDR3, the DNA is TGTGCCAGCAGCTGGCAGGGATTCTACGAGCAGTACTTC.

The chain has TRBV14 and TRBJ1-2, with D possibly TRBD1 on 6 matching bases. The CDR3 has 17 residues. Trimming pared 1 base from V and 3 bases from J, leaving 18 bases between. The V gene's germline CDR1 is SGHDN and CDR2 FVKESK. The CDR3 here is CASSQVAPGDGYYGYTF. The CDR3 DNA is TGTGCCAGCAGCCAAGTTGCCCCAGGGGACGGGTACTATGGCTACACCTTC.

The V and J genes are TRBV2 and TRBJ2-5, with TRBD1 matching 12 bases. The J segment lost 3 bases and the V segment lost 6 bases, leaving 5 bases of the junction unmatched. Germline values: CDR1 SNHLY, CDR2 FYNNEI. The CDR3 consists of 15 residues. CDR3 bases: TGTGCCAGCAGAGGGACAGGGGGCGCGAAAGAGACCCAGTACTTC. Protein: CASRGTGGAKETQYF.

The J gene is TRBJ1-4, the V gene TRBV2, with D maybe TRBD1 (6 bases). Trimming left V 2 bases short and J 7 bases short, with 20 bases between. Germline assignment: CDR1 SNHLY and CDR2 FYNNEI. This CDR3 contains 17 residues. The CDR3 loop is CASSEIRIGRGSEKLFF. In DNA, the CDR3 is TGTGCCAGCAGTGAAATACGTATCGGCAGGGGATCTGAAAAACTGTTTTTT.

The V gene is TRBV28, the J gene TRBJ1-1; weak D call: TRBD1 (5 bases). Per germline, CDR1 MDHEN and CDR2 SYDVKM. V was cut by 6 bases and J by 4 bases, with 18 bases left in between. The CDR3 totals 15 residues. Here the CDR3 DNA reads TGTGCCAGCAGCGGGGGGGGGTCGGTGCCCACTGAAGCTTTCTTT. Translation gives CASSGGGSVPTEAFF.

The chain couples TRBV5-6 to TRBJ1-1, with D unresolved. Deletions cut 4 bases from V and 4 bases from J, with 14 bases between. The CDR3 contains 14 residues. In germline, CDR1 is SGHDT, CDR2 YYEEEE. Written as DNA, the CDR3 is TGTGCCAGCAGCGGGATCACCCGGGGCACTGAAGCTTTCTTT. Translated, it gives CASSGITRGTEAFF.

The CDR3 DNA is TGCGCCAGCAGCTTGGCGAACGATGGGAGAACCATGAACACTGAAGCTTTCTTT. This encodes CASSLANDGRTMNTEAFF. The gene calls are TRBV5-1 and TRBJ1-1; D call uncertain. The germline CDR1 and CDR2 sequences are SGHRS and YFSETQ. The CDR3 contains 18 residues. Trimming took 0 bases from V and 0 from J, leaving 18 bases between them.

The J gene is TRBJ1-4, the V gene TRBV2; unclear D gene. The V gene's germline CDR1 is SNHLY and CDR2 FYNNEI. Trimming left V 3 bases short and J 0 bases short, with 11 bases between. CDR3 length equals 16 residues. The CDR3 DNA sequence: TGTGCCAGCAGTGAGGTCGGACTGACAACTAATGAAAAACTGTTTTTT. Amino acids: CASSEVGLTTNEKLFF.

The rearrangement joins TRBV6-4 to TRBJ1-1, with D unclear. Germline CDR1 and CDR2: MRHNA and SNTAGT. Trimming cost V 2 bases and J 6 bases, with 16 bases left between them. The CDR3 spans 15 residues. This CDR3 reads CASSDPHRRDSEAFF. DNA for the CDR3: TGTGCCAGCAGTGACCCCCATCGACGGGATTCTGAAGCTTTCTTT.

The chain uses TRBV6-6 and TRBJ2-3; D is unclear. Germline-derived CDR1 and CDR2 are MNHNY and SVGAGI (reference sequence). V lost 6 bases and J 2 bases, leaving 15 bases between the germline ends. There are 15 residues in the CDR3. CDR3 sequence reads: CASSDRGRSTDTQYF. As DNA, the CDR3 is TGTGCCAGCAGCGACCGTGGCAGGTCCACAGATACGCAGTATTTT.

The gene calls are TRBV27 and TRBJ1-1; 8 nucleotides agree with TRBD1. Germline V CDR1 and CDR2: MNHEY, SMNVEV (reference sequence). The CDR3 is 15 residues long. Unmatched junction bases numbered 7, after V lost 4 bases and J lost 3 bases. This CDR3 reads CASSSDRVLYTEAFF. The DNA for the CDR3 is TGTGCCAGCAGTTCGGACAGGGTTTTATACACTGAAGCTTTCTTT.

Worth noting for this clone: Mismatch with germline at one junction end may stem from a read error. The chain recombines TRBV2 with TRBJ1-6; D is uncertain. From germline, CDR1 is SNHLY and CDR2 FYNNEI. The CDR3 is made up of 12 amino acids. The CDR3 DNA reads TGTGCCAGCAGTTCCCCTAATCTGCAGGTCTACTTT. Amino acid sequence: CASSSPNLQVYF.

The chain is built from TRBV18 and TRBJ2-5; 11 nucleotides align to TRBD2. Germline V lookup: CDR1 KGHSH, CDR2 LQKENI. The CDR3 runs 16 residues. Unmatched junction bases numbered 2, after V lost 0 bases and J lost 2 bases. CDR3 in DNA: TGTGCCAGCTCACCACCGTCTAGCGGGGGGCAAGAGACCCAGTACTTC. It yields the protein CASSPPSSGGQETQYF.

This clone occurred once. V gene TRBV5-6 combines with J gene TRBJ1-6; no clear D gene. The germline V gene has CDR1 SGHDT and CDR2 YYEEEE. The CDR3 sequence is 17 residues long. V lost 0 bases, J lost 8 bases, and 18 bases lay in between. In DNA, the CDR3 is TGTGCCAGCAGCTTGGGTCCGCGGTCCGTTTTGTATTCACCCCTCCACTTT. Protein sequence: CASSLGPRSVLYSPLHF.